This TCR beta chain comes out of a study of post-analysis software for immune sequencing data. Overall study: Relapsing-remitting, secondary progressive and progressive-relapsing courses of multiple sclerosis were included.

The CDR3 has 13 residues. V lost 1 base, J lost 1 base, and 4 bases lay in between. Germline CDR1 SNHLY, CDR2 FYNNEI. About this clonotype: Its antigen remains unknown.

Overall study results and limits: Strong same-batch co-clustering of samples appeared with F measure clustering. Controls' normalized Chao1 diversity significantly exceeded that of multiple sclerosis patients. Patients carried several TRBV segments more frequently than controls did, and TRBV5-6, TRBV5-1 and TRBV20-1 were among them.

Unique molecular identifiers had been added to the TCR beta cDNA libraries. TCRdb reprocessed the PCR reads with MiXCR, giving one entry per CDR3 protein. The sample holds 600,000 to 700,000 distinct CDR3 sequences, around 64% seen once. The receptor was isolated from a girl aged 2-10 years with multiple sclerosis. V and J are TRBV2 and TRBJ1-1; no reliable D call. Sequencing was done on a sample of blood. The DNA for the CDR3 is TGTGCCAGCAGTGAAGTGGAGAACACTGAAGCTTTCTTT. Its protein is CASSEVENTEAFF.